This T cell receptor (beta chain) was captured in a study of OX40 agonist ivuxolimab in advanced cancers. Sequenced by immunoSEQ multiplex PCR; TCRdb stores in-frame clones only, minus some. Of about 79,000 clones listed, 80% to 95% were seen once; the top ten hold 9.5% to 12%. Germline assignment: CDR1 SGHTA and CDR2 FQGNSA. CDR3 length equals 15 residues. The junction had 4 bases not matched to a gene; V was cut back by 4 bases and J by 3 bases. The sequenced sample was CD4+ or CD8+ T cells sorted from blood, obtained in a trial of the OX40 agonist ivuxolimab. The J gene is TRBJ1-5, the V gene TRBV7-2; 9 bases agree with TRBD1. The source is an adult with an advanced solid tumor such as melanoma, head and neck, liver or kidney cancer. Here the CDR3 DNA reads TGTGCCAGCAGCTCGACAGGGGGTTACAATCAGCCCCAGCATTTT. Translation gives CASSSTGGYNQPQHF.